Listed here are 12 T cell receptor beta chains from one sample, sequenced in a study of response to subunit inactivated influenza vaccine. TCRdb used MiXCR to reprocess the RT-PCR reads, holding one entry per CDR3 protein. The data hold more than 450,000 distinct CDR3 sequences, with approximately 12% observed a single time. The sequencing used PBMCs from blood, collected on the day of vaccination. The receptor source for this set is a man aged 45-60 years who received an inactivated influenza vaccine.

This clonotype was counted a few times. This chain connects TRBV2 to TRBJ2-1, with D maybe TRBD2 (6 bases). Germline V lookup: CDR1 SNHLY, CDR2 FYNNEI. V was shortened by 6 bases and J by 10 bases, with 13 bases between the two germline ends. This CDR3 region has 12 residues. The CDR3 reads CASSLPGVEQFF. For the CDR3, the DNA is TGTGCCAGCAGCTTACCGGGGGTGGAGCAGTTCTTC.

This clonotype was detected only a few times. The J gene is TRBJ2-5, the V gene TRBV7-9; D not resolved. This CDR3 has 13 amino acids. Germline-derived CDR1 and CDR2 are SEHNR and FQNEAQ (reference sequence). V lost 5 bases and J lost 5, with 12 bases in between. The CDR3 sequence is CASSIKRAETQYF. The DNA for the CDR3 is TGTGCCAGCAGCATAAAGCGCGCGGAGACCCAGTACTTC.

The chain is built from TRBV2 and TRBJ2-7; 10 bases agree with TRBD1. CDR3 length: 14 residues. The germline V gene has CDR1 SNHLY and CDR2 FYNNEI. With 7 bases clipped from V and 4 bases from J, the junction kept 7 bases outside the gene matches. CDR3 DNA: TGTGCCAGCACTGGACAGGGGGGTTTATACGAGCAGTACTTC. It translates to CASTGQGGLYEQYF.

In this sample, this clonotype turned up a few times. The chain has TRBV10-3 and TRBJ1-2; D unclear. CDR3 length: 13 residues. Per germline, CDR1 ENHRY and CDR2 SYGVKD. Trimming stripped 0 bases from V and 10 bases from J, with 12 bases between. The CDR3 spells CAISESETSDYTF. The CDR3 DNA reads as TGTGCCATCAGTGAGTCGGAGACGTCGGACTACACCTTC.

This clonotype was recorded a few times. The chain has TRBV27 and TRBJ2-7; D might be TRBD1 or TRBD2, each matching 5 bases. Looked up from germline, CDR1 is MNHEY and CDR2 is SMNVEV (reference sequence). Trimming stripped 5 bases from V and 9 bases from J, with 17 bases between. The CDR3 is made up of 13 amino acids. This CDR3 reads CASSQPPGTAQYF. In nucleotides, the CDR3 is TGTGCCAGCAGTCAGCCTCCCGGGACCGCGCAGTACTTC.

In this sample, this clonotype turned up many times. This sequence joins TRBV5-1 and TRBJ2-1; D uncertain. This CDR3 is built from 15 residues. Germline CDR1 SGHRS, CDR2 YFSETQ. Trimming removed 4 bases at V and 6 bases at J, with 17 bases between. In DNA form, the CDR3 reads TGCGCCAGCAGCATCGACACCAACCCGACCAATGAGCAGTTCTTC. As protein: CASSIDTNPTNEQFF.

This clonotype has at least ten counts. The chain joins TRBV6-6 to TRBJ1-4; D unresolved. Germline CDR1 MNHNY, CDR2 SVGAGI (reference sequence). The length of the CDR3 is 13 residues. V was clipped by 8 bases and J by 5 bases, with 12 bases between them. CDR3: CASRSGQNEKLFF. The CDR3 nucleotides read TGTGCCAGCCGGTCAGGCCAAAATGAAAAACTGTTTTTT.

This clonotype was observed a few times. The chain joins TRBV7-2 to TRBJ2-7; 11 bases are a match to TRBD2. This CDR3 spans 15 amino acids. CDR1 and CDR2 (germline): SGHTA, FQGNSA. J lost 6 bases, V lost 1 base, and 5 bases had no gene match. CDR3 in amino acids: CASSLGTSGLFEQYF. The CDR3 region has the DNA TGTGCCAGCAGCTTAGGGACTAGCGGGCTATTCGAGCAGTACTTC.

This clonotype occurred a few times. The DNA for the CDR3 is TGTGCCAGCTCACCACCGGGACCTTCGGGCACTGAAGCTTTCTTT. It encodes CASSPPGPSGTEAFF. The rearrangement links TRBV18 to TRBJ1-1, with D perhaps matching TRBD1 (5 bases). Per the germline V gene, CDR1 is KGHSH and CDR2 is LQKENI. This CDR3 is built from 15 residues. V lost 0 bases and J lost 4, with 12 bases in between.

This clonotype came up a few times. The rearrangement uses TRBV4-1 and TRBJ1-4, with a tentative D call TRBD1 (5 bases). Trimming shortened V by 2 bases and J by 4 bases, and 11 bases separated the two germline ends. Germline CDR1 MGHRA, CDR2 YSYEKL. This CDR3 comprises 15 residues. DNA of the CDR3: TGCGCCAGCAGCCAACCGAGGGACTATAATGAAAAACTGTTTTTT. Translation: CASSQPRDYNEKLFF.

The rearrangement links TRBV7-2 to TRBJ2-5; 7 bases agree with TRBD2. V was pared by 3 bases and J by 4 bases, with 2 bases of the junction left unmatched. CDR1 is SGHTA and CDR2 is FQGNSA in the germline V gene. This CDR3 has 13 amino acids. CDR3 sequence: CASSFSGGETQYF. The CDR3 DNA is TGTGCCAGCAGCTTTTCGGGAGGAGAGACCCAGTACTTC.

This clonotype showed up just a few times. This sequence joins TRBV4-3 and TRBJ2-7; tentatively, D is TRBD1 or TRBD2 (6 bases each). This CDR3 has 15 amino acids. In germline, CDR1 is LGHNA, CDR2 YSLEER. V was cut by 0 bases and J by 4 bases, with 13 bases left in between. For the CDR3, the DNA is TGCGCCAGCAGCCAAGATCGGGGGACAACATACGAGCAGTACTTC. The encoded protein is CASSQDRGTTYEQYF.